A selection of T cell receptor beta chains follows, all from one sample in a study of T cell responses to AZD1222 COVID-19 vaccine. The table came from immunoSEQ multiplex PCR; TCRdb's copy has only in-frame clones and leaves some out. The sample yields roughly 100,000 clones, 80% to 90% seen once. The material was peripheral blood, obtained on day 0 of AZD1222 vaccination. Every receptor here comes from an adult in good health. Each CDR3 is given with its conserved first and last residue.

j_call | v_call | cdr3_aa
TRBJ2-7 | TRBV3-1/TRBV3-2 | CASSQSYEQYF
TRBJ1-2 | TRBV18 | CASSPTGEYGYTF
TRBJ2-1 | TRBV18 | CASSPVGTVLREQFF
TRBJ1-2 | TRBV9 | CASRDTNYGYTF
TRBJ1-6 | TRBV7-2 | CASSPRGLSPNSPLHF
TRBJ1-4 | TRBV15 | CATSRASDATNEKLFF
TRBJ1-2 | TRBV28 | CASSYQQGLGYTF
TRBJ2-7 | TRBV7-3 | CASSLFVGQSYEQYF
TRBJ1-2 | TRBV5-1 | CASSLDRGKGGYTF
TRBJ2-7 | TRBV5-5 | CASTPVGSSYEQYF
TRBJ2-1 | TRBV7-9 | CASSLEGTVSYNEQFF
TRBJ1-3 | TRBV4-3 | CASSLTGSTGNTIYF
TRBJ1-2 | TRBV18 | CASSPPGTGYGYTF